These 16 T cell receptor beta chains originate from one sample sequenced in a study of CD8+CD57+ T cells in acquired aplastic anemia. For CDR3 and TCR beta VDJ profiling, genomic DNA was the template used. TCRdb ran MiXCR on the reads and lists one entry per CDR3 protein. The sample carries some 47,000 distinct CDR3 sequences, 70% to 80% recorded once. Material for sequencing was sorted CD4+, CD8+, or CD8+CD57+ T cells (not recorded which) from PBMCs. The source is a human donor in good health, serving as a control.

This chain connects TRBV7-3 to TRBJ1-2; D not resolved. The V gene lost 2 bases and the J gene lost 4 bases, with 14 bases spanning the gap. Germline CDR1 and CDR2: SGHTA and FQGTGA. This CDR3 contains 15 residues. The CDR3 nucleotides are TGTGCCAGCAGCTTAGTTGAAGGCGCGGTCTATGGCTACACCTTC. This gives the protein CASSLVEGAVYGYTF. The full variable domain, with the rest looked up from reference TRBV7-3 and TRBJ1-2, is GAGVSQTPSNKVTEKGKYVELRCDPISGHTALYWYRQSLGQGPEFLIYFQGTGAADDSGLPNDRFFAVRPEGSVSTLKIQRTERGDSAVYLCASSLVEGAVYGYTFGSGTRLTVV.

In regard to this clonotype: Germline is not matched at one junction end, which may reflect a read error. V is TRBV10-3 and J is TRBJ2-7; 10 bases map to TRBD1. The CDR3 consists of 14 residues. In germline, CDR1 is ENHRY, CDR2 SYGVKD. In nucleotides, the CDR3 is TGTGCCATCAGGAGGGGACAGGGGTTCTACGTGCAGTACTTC. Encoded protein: CAIRRGQGFYVQYF.

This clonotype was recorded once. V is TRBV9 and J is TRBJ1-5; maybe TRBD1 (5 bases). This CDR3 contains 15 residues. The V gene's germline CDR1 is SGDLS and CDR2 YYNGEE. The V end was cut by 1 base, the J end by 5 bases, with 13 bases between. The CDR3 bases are TGTGCCAGCAGCGTACAGGGTGTCGGGGATCAGCCCCAGCATTTT. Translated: CASSVQGVGDQPQHF.

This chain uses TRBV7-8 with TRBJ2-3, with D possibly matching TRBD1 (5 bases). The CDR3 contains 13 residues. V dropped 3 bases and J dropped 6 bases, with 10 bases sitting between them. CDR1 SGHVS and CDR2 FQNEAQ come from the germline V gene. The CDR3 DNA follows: TGTGCCAGCAGCTTTAGACAGAGGGATACGCAGTATTTT. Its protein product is CASSFRQRDTQYF.

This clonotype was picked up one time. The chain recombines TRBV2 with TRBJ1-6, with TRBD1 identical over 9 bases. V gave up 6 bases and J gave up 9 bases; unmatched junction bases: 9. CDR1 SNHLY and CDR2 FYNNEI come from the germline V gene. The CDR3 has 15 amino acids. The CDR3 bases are TGTGCCAGCAGCAACGGGGGACAGGGTGGTTCACCCCTCCACTTT. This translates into CASSNGGQGGSPLHF.

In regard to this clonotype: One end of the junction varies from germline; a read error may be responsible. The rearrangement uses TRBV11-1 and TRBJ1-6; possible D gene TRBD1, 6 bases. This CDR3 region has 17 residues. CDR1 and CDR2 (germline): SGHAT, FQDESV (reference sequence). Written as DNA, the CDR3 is TGTGCCTGCAGCACGCATGATCGGGGGGGGGCCGCTTCACCCCTCCACTTT. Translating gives CACSTHDRGGAASPLHF.

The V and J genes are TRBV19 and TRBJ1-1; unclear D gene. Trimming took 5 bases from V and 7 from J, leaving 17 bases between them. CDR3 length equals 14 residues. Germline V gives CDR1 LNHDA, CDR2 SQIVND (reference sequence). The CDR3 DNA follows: TGTGCCAGTAGTGGGTGGGAGGTACCGATTGAAGCTTTCTTT. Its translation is CASSGWEVPIEAFF.

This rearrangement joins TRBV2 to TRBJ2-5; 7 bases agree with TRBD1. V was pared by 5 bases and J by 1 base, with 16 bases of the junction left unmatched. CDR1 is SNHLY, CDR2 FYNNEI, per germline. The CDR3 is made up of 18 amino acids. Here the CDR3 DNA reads TGTGCCAGCAGTCATCTGACAGGGAAAGGTGTCAGCCAAGAGACCCAGTACTTC. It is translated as CASSHLTGKGVSQETQYF.

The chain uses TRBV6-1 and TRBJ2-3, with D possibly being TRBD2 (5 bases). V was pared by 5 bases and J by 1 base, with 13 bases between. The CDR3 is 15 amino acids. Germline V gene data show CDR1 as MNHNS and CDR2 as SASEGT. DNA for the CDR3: TGTGCCAGCAGTCATCTAGCAAGGGGCACAGATACGCAGTATTTT. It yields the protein CASSHLARGTDTQYF.

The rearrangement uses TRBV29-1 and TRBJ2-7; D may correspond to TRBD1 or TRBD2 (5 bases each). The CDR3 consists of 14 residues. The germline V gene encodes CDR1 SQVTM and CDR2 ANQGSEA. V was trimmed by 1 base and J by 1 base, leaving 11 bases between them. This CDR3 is CSVEGGVGSYEQYF. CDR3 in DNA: TGCAGCGTTGAAGGAGGGGTTGGGTCCTACGAGCAGTACTTC.

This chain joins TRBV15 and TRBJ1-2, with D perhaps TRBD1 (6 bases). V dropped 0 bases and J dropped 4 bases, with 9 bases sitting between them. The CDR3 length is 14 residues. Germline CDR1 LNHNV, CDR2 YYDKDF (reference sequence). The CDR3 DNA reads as TGTGCCACCAGCAGAGAGGACAGTATCTATGGCTACACCTTC. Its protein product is CATSREDSIYGYTF. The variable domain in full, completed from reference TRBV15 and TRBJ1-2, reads DAMVIQNPRYQVTQFGKPVTLSCSQTLNHNVMYWYQQKSSQAPKLLFHYYDKDFNNEADTPDNFQSRRPNTSFCFLDIRSPGLGDTAMYLCATSREDSIYGYTFGSGTRLTVV.

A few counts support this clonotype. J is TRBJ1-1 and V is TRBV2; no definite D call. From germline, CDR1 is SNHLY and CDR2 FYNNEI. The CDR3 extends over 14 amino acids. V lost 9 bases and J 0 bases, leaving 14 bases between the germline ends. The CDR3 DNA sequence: TGTGCCAGTAGAAAAGACATAATGAACACTGAAGCTTTCTTT. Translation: CASRKDIMNTEAFF.

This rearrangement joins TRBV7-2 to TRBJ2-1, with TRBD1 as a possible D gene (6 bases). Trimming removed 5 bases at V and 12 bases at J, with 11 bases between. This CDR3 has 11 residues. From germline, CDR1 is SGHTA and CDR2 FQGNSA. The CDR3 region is CASSPDRVQFF. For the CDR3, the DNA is TGTGCCAGCAGCCCGGACAGAGTGCAGTTCTTC.

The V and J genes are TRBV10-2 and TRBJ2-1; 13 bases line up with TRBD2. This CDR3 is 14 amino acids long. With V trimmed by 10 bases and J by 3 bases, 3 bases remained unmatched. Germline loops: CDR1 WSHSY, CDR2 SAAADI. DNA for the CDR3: TGCGCCATCGGGACTAGCGGGATCTACAATGAGCAGTTCTTC. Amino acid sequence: CAIGTSGIYNEQFF.

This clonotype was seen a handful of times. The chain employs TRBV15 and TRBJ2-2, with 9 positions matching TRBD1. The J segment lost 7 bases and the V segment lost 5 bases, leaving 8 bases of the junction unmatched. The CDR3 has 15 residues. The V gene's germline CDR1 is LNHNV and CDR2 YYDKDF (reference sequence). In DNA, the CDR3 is TGTGCCACCAGCGGATTGACAGGGGGAGTCGGGGAGCTGTTTTTT. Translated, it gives CATSGLTGGVGELFF.

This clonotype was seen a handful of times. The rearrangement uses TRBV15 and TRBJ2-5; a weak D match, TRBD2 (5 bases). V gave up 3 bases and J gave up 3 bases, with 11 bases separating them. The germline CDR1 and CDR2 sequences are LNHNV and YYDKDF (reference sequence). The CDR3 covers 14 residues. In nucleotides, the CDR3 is TGTGCCACCAGCAGGAGGAGCGGTGAAGAGACCCAGTACTTC. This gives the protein CATSRRSGEETQYF.